Here is one T cell receptor beta chain with its context. This record belongs to a study of regulatory T cells in long-lasting Graves disease. As to time point: newly diagnosed GD, antithyroid drugs for less than 3 months. RNA extracted from PBMCs served as the sequencing template. The CDR3 runs to 14 residues. Trimming cost V 6 bases and J 4 bases, with 13 bases left between them. In germline, CDR1 is DFQATT, CDR2 SNEGSKA (reference sequence). iRepertoire HTBI primers and Arm-PCR of CDR3 regions built TCR beta libraries. TCRdb fed the multiplex PCR reads into MiXCR, producing one record per CDR3 protein. The table lists 300,000 to 400,000 distinct CDR3 sequences, 16% of them singletons. This sample also belongs to another study, concerning T cells in Graves' hyperthyroidism and ophthalmopathy. That paper states: Ophthalmopathy stood apart from stable hyperthyroidism in a 13 V-J model.

This chain uses TRBV20-1 with TRBJ1-6; unclear D gene. This sample comprised peripheral blood mononuclear cells (PBMCs), obtained at new diagnosis, from a patient treated with antithyroid drugs. The TCR originated in a middle-aged man with Graves disease. The CDR3 here is CSARAERYNSPLHF. CDR3 DNA: TGCAGTGCCCGGGCGGAGCGATATAATTCACCCCTCCACTTT.